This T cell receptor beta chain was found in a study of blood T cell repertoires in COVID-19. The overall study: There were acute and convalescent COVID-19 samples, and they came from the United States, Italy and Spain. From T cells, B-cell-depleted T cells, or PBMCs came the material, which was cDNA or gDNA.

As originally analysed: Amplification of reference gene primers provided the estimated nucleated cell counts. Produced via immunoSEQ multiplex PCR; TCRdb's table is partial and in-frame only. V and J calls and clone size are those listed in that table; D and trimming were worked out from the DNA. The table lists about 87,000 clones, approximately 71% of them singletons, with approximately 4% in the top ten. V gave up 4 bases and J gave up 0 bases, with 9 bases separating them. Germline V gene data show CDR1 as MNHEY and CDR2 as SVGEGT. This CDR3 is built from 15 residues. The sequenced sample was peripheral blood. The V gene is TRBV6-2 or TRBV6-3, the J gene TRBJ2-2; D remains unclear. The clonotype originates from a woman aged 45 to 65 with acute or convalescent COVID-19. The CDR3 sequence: CASSLTRANTGELFF. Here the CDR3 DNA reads TGTGCCAGCAGTTTAACGAGAGCGAACACCGGGGAGCTGTTTTTT.